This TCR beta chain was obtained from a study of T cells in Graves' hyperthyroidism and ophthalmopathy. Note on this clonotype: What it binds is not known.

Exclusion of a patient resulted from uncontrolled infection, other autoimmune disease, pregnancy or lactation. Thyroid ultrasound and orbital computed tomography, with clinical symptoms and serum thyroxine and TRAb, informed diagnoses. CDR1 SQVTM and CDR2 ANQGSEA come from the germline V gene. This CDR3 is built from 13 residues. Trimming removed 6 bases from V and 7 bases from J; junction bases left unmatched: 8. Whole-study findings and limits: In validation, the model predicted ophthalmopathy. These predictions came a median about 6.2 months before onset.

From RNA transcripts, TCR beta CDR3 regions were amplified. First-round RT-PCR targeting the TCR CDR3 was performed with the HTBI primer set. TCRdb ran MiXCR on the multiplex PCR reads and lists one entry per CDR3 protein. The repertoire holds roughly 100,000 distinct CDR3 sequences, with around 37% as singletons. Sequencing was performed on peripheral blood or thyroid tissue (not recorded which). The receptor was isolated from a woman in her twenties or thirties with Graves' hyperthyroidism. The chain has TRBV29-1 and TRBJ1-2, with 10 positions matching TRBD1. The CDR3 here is CSVVGQGPFGYTF. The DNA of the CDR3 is TGCAGCGTCGTGGGACAGGGGCCATTTGGCTACACCTTC.